The 31 T cell receptor beta chains presented below share a single source sample, sequenced in a study of T cells after yellow fever vaccination. One entry per CDR3 protein, called by TCRdb with MiXCR from the 5' RACE reads. This sample has about 400,000 distinct CDR3 sequences, with about 6% found just once. Material: PBMCs, obtained 5 days after the yellow fever booster vaccination. The receptors originated from a man between 25 and 39 years old who received the YFV17D yellow fever vaccine.

As for this clonotype: A read error may produce the germline difference seen at one junction end. This chain uses TRBV7-2 with TRBJ2-2; 11 bases are shared with TRBD2. CDR1 SGHTA and CDR2 FQGNSA come from the germline V gene. This CDR3 spans 16 amino acids. The CDR3 region is CAGSLHQTSGSGELSF. In DNA form, the CDR3 reads TGTGCCGGCAGCCTACACCAAACTAGCGGGAGTGGGGAGCTGTCTTTT.

The chain carries TRBV7-2 and TRBJ2-3; 8 nucleotides line up with TRBD2. The CDR3 has 13 amino acids. Trimming cost V 6 bases and J 10 bases; bases outside gene matches: 9. Germline V gene lookup returns CDR1 SGHTA and CDR2 FQGNSA. The CDR3 sequence is CASRETSASPQYF. In DNA, the CDR3 is TGTGCCAGCAGGGAGACTAGCGCGTCGCCGCAGTATTTT.

This clonotype was seen repeatedly, ten times or more. The rearrangement joins TRBV4-3 to TRBJ2-1, with D possibly TRBD1 on 5 matching bases. Germline-derived CDR1 and CDR2 are LGHNA and YSLEER. The V gene lost 1 base and the J gene lost 9 bases, with 13 bases spanning the gap. This CDR3 comprises 14 residues. CDR3 nucleotides: TGCGCCAGCAGCCAAGGGGGCCTCTGGGGTGAGCAGTTCTTC. Its protein product is CASSQGGLWGEQFF.

This clonotype was seen repeatedly, ten times or more. The rearrangement links TRBV4-3 to TRBJ2-4; D is perhaps TRBD2 (5 bases). Germline V CDR1 and CDR2: LGHNA, YSLEER. The CDR3 contains 16 residues. Trimming removed 4 bases from V and 2 bases from J, with 15 bases in between. The CDR3 spells CASSPSPSGTKNIQYF. CDR3 in DNA: TGCGCCAGCAGCCCATCCCCGTCCGGGACCAAAAACATTCAGTACTTC.

J is TRBJ2-5 and V is TRBV7-2; D ambiguous. Trimming shortened V by 5 bases and J by 4 bases, and 11 bases separated the two germline ends. The CDR3 contains 13 residues. Germline CDR1 is SGHTA and CDR2 is FQGNSA. DNA of the CDR3: TGTGCCAGCAGCCCGATAGACGGAGAGACCCAGTACTTC. Translation gives CASSPIDGETQYF. Full variable domain (missing parts from reference TRBV7-2 and TRBJ2-5): GAGVSQSPSNKVTEKGKDVELRCDPISGHTALYWYRQSLGQGLEFLIYFQGNSAPDKSGLPSDRFSAERTGGSVSTLTIQRTQQEDSAVYLCASSPIDGETQYFGPGTRLLVL.

This sequence joins TRBV20-1 and TRBJ2-7, with 10 bases fitting TRBD2. Losses at the gene ends were 6 bases for V and 4 bases for J; bases not matched to a gene: 18. Germline CDR1 DFQATT, CDR2 SNEGSKA (reference sequence). This CDR3 comprises 17 residues. CDR3 DNA sequence: TGCAGTGCCAAAGACAGGGGACTAGCGAACCTCCGGTACGAGCAGTACTTC. This encodes CSAKDRGLANLRYEQYF.

This clonotype has only one observation. The rearrangement uses TRBV20-1 and TRBJ1-5; 12 nucleotides match TRBD1. The CDR3 runs to 16 residues. Germline V gene lookup returns CDR1 DFQATT and CDR2 SNEGSKA (reference sequence). With 5 bases clipped from V and 5 bases from J, the junction kept 10 bases outside the gene matches. CDR3 protein: CSALSGTGGWDQPQHF. The CDR3 nucleotides read TGCAGTGCTTTATCCGGGACAGGGGGCTGGGATCAGCCCCAGCATTTT.

This clonotype was observed many times. The chain couples TRBV5-1 to TRBJ2-1, with 10 bases lining up with TRBD2. Germline lookup yields CDR1 SGHRS and CDR2 YFSETQ. CDR3 length equals 15 residues. Trimming cost V 3 bases and J 10 bases; bases outside gene matches: 10. CDR3 amino acids: CASSSLAGDRREQFF. The CDR3 DNA sequence: TGCGCCAGCAGCTCGCTAGCGGGAGATCGTAGGGAGCAGTTCTTC. The variable domain in full, completed from reference TRBV5-1 and TRBJ2-1, reads KAGVTQTPRYLIKTRGQQVTLSCSPISGHRSVSWYQQTPGQGLQFLFEYFSETQRNKGNFPGRFSGRQFSNSRSEMNVSTLELGDSALYLCASSSLAGDRREQFFGPGTRLTVL.

This clonotype was picked up a small number of times. The genes are TRBV20-1 and TRBJ2-1; 11 nucleotides align to TRBD2. Germline CDR1 and CDR2: DFQATT and SNEGSKA (reference sequence). V shed 6 bases and J 2 bases; nucleotides not matched to a gene: 9. This CDR3 has 16 amino acids. In DNA, the CDR3 is TGCAGTGCAAATACCGGGACTAGCGGAGCCTACAATGAGCAGTTCTTC. Translation: CSANTGTSGAYNEQFF.

There are many counts of this clonotype. The rearrangement joins TRBV20-1 to TRBJ1-2, with D possibly TRBD1 on 6 matching bases. The germline V gene has CDR1 DFQATT and CDR2 SNEGSKA (reference sequence). This CDR3 contains 13 residues. Trimming shortened V by 1 base and J by 4 bases, and 10 bases separated the two germline ends. The CDR3: CSARAWDTYGYTF. The DNA for the CDR3 is TGCAGTGCTAGAGCGTGGGACACCTATGGCTACACCTTC.

This clonotype was picked up many times. This chain links TRBV25-1 with TRBJ2-2; TRBD2 agrees at 7 bases. The germline V gene has CDR1 MGHDK and CDR2 SYGVNS. V trimming: 2 bases; J trimming: 6 bases; junction bases outside the gene matches: 6. CDR3 size: 15 residues. CDR3 in amino acids: CASSEVAGSAGELFF. In DNA form, the CDR3 reads TGTGCCAGCAGTGAAGTAGCGGGTAGCGCCGGGGAGCTGTTTTTT.

The chain links TRBV12-3 or TRBV12-4 to TRBJ1-1; D might be TRBD1 (5 bases). Trimming removed 8 bases at V and 2 bases at J, with 12 bases between. The CDR3 length is 13 residues. CDR3 coding DNA: TGTGCCAGCCGGCGGGGCCCCAACACTGAAGCTTTCTTT. Residues: CASRRGPNTEAFF.

This clonotype appeared many times. J is TRBJ2-7 and V is TRBV7-2, with unresolved D. Germline lookup yields CDR1 SGHTA and CDR2 FQGNSA. V lost 4 bases and J 5 bases, leaving 15 bases between the germline ends. The CDR3 is 14 residues long. The CDR3 reads CASSWMLSLDEQYF. As DNA, the CDR3 is TGTGCCAGCAGCTGGATGCTATCTCTCGACGAGCAGTACTTC.

V and J are TRBV30 and TRBJ1-6, with 7 bases fitting TRBD1. The CDR3 spans 12 residues. V was clipped by 5 bases and J by 6 bases; unmatched bases: 1. Germline-derived CDR1 and CDR2 are GTSNPN and SVGIG (reference sequence). The CDR3 DNA reads as TGTGCCTGGGACAGGGTTAATTCACCCCTCCACTTT. Protein sequence: CAWDRVNSPLHF.

This clonotype was detected only a few times. The chain has TRBV6-2 or TRBV6-3 and TRBJ2-1; the D gene is possibly TRBD2 (5 bases). Between the trimmed V and J ends, which lost 2 bases and 5 bases, there was a span of 25 bases. The CDR3 has 19 residues. Per the germline V gene, CDR1 is MNHEY and CDR2 is SVGEGT. This CDR3 is CASSYVLAREIEGNNEQFF. In nucleotides, the CDR3 is TGTGCCAGCAGTTACGTCCTAGCCCGGGAAATAGAAGGGAACAATGAGCAGTTCTTC.

The chain uses TRBV27 and TRBJ2-7; D is possibly TRBD1 (5 bases). This CDR3 spans 13 amino acids. Germline CDR1 is MNHEY and CDR2 is SMNVEV (reference sequence). Trimming removed 3 bases from V and 4 bases from J, with 10 bases in between. Written as DNA, the CDR3 is TGTGCCAGCAGTTTCAGGGTAGGATACGAGCAGTACTTC. Amino acid sequence: CASSFRVGYEQYF.

This clonotype was observed a handful of times. The chain combines TRBV5-1 with TRBJ1-1, with D perhaps TRBD1 (5 bases). Germline V gene lookup returns CDR1 SGHRS and CDR2 YFSETQ. The CDR3 is 14 amino acids. The ends were cut back, 5 bases at V and 7 bases at J, with 18 bases in the middle. The DNA for the CDR3 is TGCGCCAGCAGTCCGGGGACGGGAGGGGTTGAAGCTTTCTTT. Encoded protein: CASSPGTGGVEAFF.

The CDR3 reads CASSQVRTSVYEQYF. CDR3 DNA: TGTGCCAGCAGCCAAGTCAGGACTAGCGTCTACGAGCAGTACTTC. This chain connects TRBV14 to TRBJ2-7, with TRBD2 matching 9 bases. The V segment lost 1 base and the J segment 3 bases; nucleotides outside the gene matches: 4. Germline values: CDR1 SGHDN, CDR2 FVKESK. The CDR3 sequence is 15 residues long.

This clonotype was counted ten times or more. The chain recombines TRBV11-2 with TRBJ2-5, with no clear D. The V end lost 0 bases, the J end lost 7 bases, and 15 bases lay between the germline ends. Germline CDR1 and CDR2: SGHAT and FQNNGV. The CDR3 is made up of 15 amino acids. This CDR3 reads CASSLDPGYRSTQYF. The DNA of the CDR3 is TGTGCCAGCAGCTTAGACCCGGGCTACCGTTCGACCCAGTACTTC.

This clonotype came up a few times. The J gene is TRBJ2-7, the V gene TRBV6-5, with 11 nucleotides matching TRBD1. This CDR3 spans 16 amino acids. Germline V gene sequence: CDR1 MNHEY, CDR2 SVGAGI. V shed 2 bases and J 4 bases; nucleotides not matched to a gene: 7. CDR3 loop: CASSYGAGTGGYEQYF. In nucleotides, the CDR3 is TGTGCCAGCAGTTACGGGGCCGGGACAGGGGGTTACGAGCAGTACTTC.

V gene TRBV20-1 combines with J gene TRBJ2-1; TRBD2 agrees at 11 bases. V lost 2 bases, J lost 6 bases, and 3 bases stayed unmatched. This CDR3 is 14 amino acids long. The germline V gene encodes CDR1 DFQATT and CDR2 SNEGSKA (reference sequence). The CDR3 coding sequence is TGCAGTGCTAGATCAGGACTAGCGGGCAATGAGCAGTTCTTC. Translation: CSARSGLAGNEQFF.

This clonotype was found a few times. The chain carries TRBV20-1 and TRBJ2-1, with D uncertain. The V gene's germline CDR1 is DFQATT and CDR2 SNEGSKA (reference sequence). V lost 2 bases and J lost 3, with 11 bases in between. The length of the CDR3 is 14 residues. Here the CDR3 DNA reads TGCAGTGCTAGATTACCAGACGGCTACAATGAGCAGTTCTTC. This encodes CSARLPDGYNEQFF.

In this sample, this clonotype turned up many times. The chain combines TRBV20-1 with TRBJ2-1; tentative D call: TRBD2 (6 bases). Germline CDR1 DFQATT, CDR2 SNEGSKA (reference sequence). The CDR3 runs 15 residues. With 3 bases removed from V and 0 bases from J, the gap between germline ends came to 12 bases. CDR3 sequence reads: CSASGRSHSYNEQFF. CDR3 coding DNA: TGCAGTGCTAGCGGGAGAAGCCACTCCTACAATGAGCAGTTCTTC.

In its sample, this clonotype was seen a few times. The V call is TRBV27, the J call TRBJ1-2, with no clear D. Germline V gives CDR1 MNHEY, CDR2 SMNVEV (reference sequence). This CDR3 contains 15 residues. Trimming pared 2 bases from V and 1 base from J, leaving 11 bases between. CDR3 residues: CASSLGSRLNYGYTF. In DNA form, the CDR3 reads TGTGCCAGCAGTTTAGGGTCCAGACTTAACTATGGCTACACCTTC.

J is TRBJ2-5 and V is TRBV29-1; possibly TRBD2 for D (6 bases). This CDR3 region has 16 residues. The germline CDR1 and CDR2 sequences are SQVTM and ANQGSEA. Trimming removed 2 bases from V and 5 bases from J, with 21 bases in between. The CDR3 loop reads CSVELERLVVGETQYF. The CDR3 DNA sequence: TGCAGCGTTGAATTGGAAAGACTAGTCGTTGGGGAGACCCAGTACTTC.

On this clonotype: The CDR3 end shows no conserved phenylalanine or tryptophan, and so a read error is likely. The V and J genes are TRBV20-1 and TRBJ2-7; 8 positions agree with TRBD1. J was trimmed by 0 bases and V by 3 bases; bases with no gene match: 13. The CDR3 loop spans 17 amino acids. CDR1 and CDR2 from the germline V gene are DFQATT and SNEGSKA (reference sequence). The CDR3 coding sequence is TGCAGTGCTAGTTTGGACAGGGTTCCTTTCAGCTCCTACGAGCAGTACCTC. Translating it yields CSASLDRVPFSSYEQYL.

This clonotype was detected many times. The chain recombines TRBV9 with TRBJ2-5; 10 bases fit TRBD2. The CDR3 loop spans 17 amino acids. Germline-derived CDR1 and CDR2 are SGDLS and YYNGEE. V shed 0 bases and J 2 bases; nucleotides not matched to a gene: 7. The CDR3, as DNA: TGTGCCAGCAGCGTAGCCCCGACTAGCGGGTCACAAGAGACCCAGTACTTC. Its translation: CASSVAPTSGSQETQYF.

A word on this clonotype: Without the conserved terminal phenylalanine or tryptophan, this CDR3 likely stems from a read error. The V gene is TRBV9, the J gene TRBJ2-7; weak D call: TRBD2 (6 bases). V was trimmed by 4 bases and J by 6 bases, leaving 14 bases between them. The CDR3 contains 13 residues. Germline V gene lookup returns CDR1 SGDLS and CDR2 YYNGEE. CDR3 protein: CASSPGPEGEQYL. For the CDR3, the DNA is TGTGCCAGCAGCCCAGGTCCGGAGGGCGAGCAGTACCTC.

This clonotype was seen repeatedly, ten times or more. V and J are TRBV5-1 and TRBJ2-5, with D perhaps matching TRBD1 or TRBD2 (6 bases each). Germline CDR1 SGHRS, CDR2 YFSETQ. Between the trimmed V and J ends, which lost 0 bases and 5 bases, there was a span of 14 bases. This CDR3 contains 15 residues. CDR3 amino acids: CASSLVQGSGETQYF. The CDR3 nucleotides read TGCGCCAGCAGCTTGGTACAGGGCAGCGGGGAGACCCAGTACTTC. The entire variable domain, with the rest obtained from reference TRBV5-1 and TRBJ2-5, is as follows: KAGVTQTPRYLIKTRGQQVTLSCSPISGHRSVSWYQQTPGQGLQFLFEYFSETQRNKGNFPGRFSGRQFSNSRSEMNVSTLELGDSALYLCASSLVQGSGETQYFGPGTRLLVL.

This clonotype was observed at least ten times. The J gene is TRBJ2-5, the V gene TRBV11-2, with D hard to call. The CDR3 runs 13 residues. V lost 0 bases to trimming and J lost 5 bases, with 7 bases between them. Germline loops: CDR1 SGHAT, CDR2 FQNNGV. The CDR3 protein is CASSLDLGETQYF. For the CDR3, the DNA is TGTGCCAGCAGCTTAGATCTTGGCGAGACCCAGTACTTC.

There are a few counts of this clonotype. The genes are TRBV5-4 and TRBJ2-3; D is tentatively TRBD1 or TRBD2 (5 bases each). Germline V gives CDR1 SGHNT, CDR2 YYREEE (reference sequence). CDR3 length: 14 residues. Trimming took off 0 bases at V and 8 bases at J, with 13 bases between the two ends. CDR3 coding DNA: TGTGCCAGCAGCTTGGAACACAGTGGGGGTACGCAGTATTTT. Its protein product is CASSLEHSGGTQYF.